One sample yielded the 15 T cell receptor beta chains listed below, sequenced in a study of technical replicates of blood from several donors. The method was immunoSEQ multiplex PCR; TCRdb's version includes in-frame clones alone and lacks a portion of them. The table includes around 80,000 clones, 95% to 98% detected once. Sample: T cells isolated from PBMCs. Every receptor here comes from a human donor in good health.

The V call is TRBV7-9, the J call TRBJ2-7, with a weak D call TRBD1 (6 bases). This CDR3 is 13 amino acids long. Between the trimmed V and J ends, which lost 2 bases and 6 bases, there was a span of 11 bases. The germline CDR1 and CDR2 sequences are SEHNR and FQNEAQ (reference sequence). This CDR3 is CASSLIGQSEQYF. CDR3 coding DNA: TGTGCCAGCAGCTTAATTGGACAGAGCGAGCAGTACTTC.

The chain is built from TRBV4-1 and TRBJ2-7, with D tentatively TRBD2 (6 bases). This CDR3 region has 15 residues. The germline V gene has CDR1 MGHRA and CDR2 YSYEKL. V was cut by 4 bases and J by 3 bases, with 16 bases left in between. CDR3: CASSRWSAGYYEQYF. In nucleotides, the CDR3 is TGCGCCAGCAGCCGTTGGTCAGCGGGTTACTACGAGCAGTACTTC.

V usage is TRBV6-1 and J usage is TRBJ1-5, with 7 bases lining up with TRBD1. The CDR3 has 14 residues. CDR1 is MNHNS, CDR2 SASEGT, per germline. V shed 5 bases and J 5 bases; nucleotides not matched to a gene: 6. The CDR3 is CASSLDRVHQPQHF. CDR3 DNA: TGTGCCAGCAGTTTAGACAGGGTCCATCAGCCCCAGCATTTT.

Regarding this clone: Other DNA sequences in the sample encode the same CDR3. The chain links TRBV6-5 to TRBJ2-7; 9 bases map to TRBD2. The CDR3 length is 14 residues. V was pared by 7 bases and J by 6 bases, with 10 bases of the junction left unmatched. The germline V gene encodes CDR1 MNHEY and CDR2 SVGAGI. Written as DNA, the CDR3 is TGTGCCAGCATGTGGCGGGAGGGGAGGGGCGAGCAGTACTTC. Protein: CASMWREGRGEQYF.

This chain links TRBV27 with TRBJ2-4; D gene ambiguous. The V and J ends lost 2 bases and 7 bases respectively, with 15 bases between them. Germline-derived CDR1 and CDR2 are MNHEY and SMNVEV (reference sequence). This CDR3 spans 15 amino acids. The CDR3 is CASSLISGYGNIQYF. The CDR3 DNA reads as TGTGCCAGCAGTTTAATAAGTGGGTACGGGAACATTCAGTACTTC.

This chain uses TRBV7-3 with TRBJ2-7, with 8 bases that match TRBD2. Germline V gene sequence: CDR1 SGHTA, CDR2 FQGTGA. V lost 4 bases and J lost 6; bases outside the gene matches: 8. The CDR3 is made up of 14 amino acids. This chain's CDR3 is CASSSGLARAEQYF. The CDR3 coding sequence is TGTGCCAGCAGCTCCGGACTAGCTCGGGCCGAGCAGTACTTC.

The chain has TRBV9 and TRBJ2-1; 8 bases line up with TRBD2. This CDR3 region has 16 residues. Germline-derived CDR1 and CDR2 are SGDLS and YYNGEE. The V segment lost 1 base and the J segment 10 bases; nucleotides outside the gene matches: 13. CDR3 nucleotides: TGTGCCAGCAGCGTACCTCTGTCGGGAGGGCCGGTGGAGCAGTTCTTC. Amino acids: CASSVPLSGGPVEQFF.

This chain connects TRBV25-1 to TRBJ2-2; 7 nucleotides align to TRBD1. Looked up from germline, CDR1 is MGHDK and CDR2 is SYGVNS. This CDR3 has 15 amino acids. V lost 9 bases to trimming and J lost 0 bases; unmatched junction nucleotides: 7. CDR3 DNA sequence: TGTGCCAGTGGACCCGGGACAGCGAACACCGGGGAGCTGTTTTTT. It encodes CASGPGTANTGELFF.

J is TRBJ2-7 and V is TRBV5-6, with 7 bases identical to TRBD2. The CDR3 has 15 residues. Losses at the gene ends were 4 bases for V and 7 bases for J; bases not matched to a gene: 14. Germline CDR1 SGHDT, CDR2 YYEEEE. CDR3 sequence: CASSATSDSRREQYF. CDR3 nucleotides: TGTGCCAGCAGCGCTACTAGCGACTCCCGGCGTGAGCAGTACTTC.

The chain employs TRBV11-3 and TRBJ1-1; D gene ambiguous. V lost 4 bases and J lost 1, with 7 bases in between. The germline gives CDR1 SGHNT, CDR2 YENEEA. The CDR3 contains 13 residues. This chain's CDR3 is CASSYQENTEAFF. CDR3 DNA: TGTGCCAGCAGCTATCAGGAGAACACTGAAGCTTTCTTT.

This clone has just a few counts. The rearrangement joins TRBV5-1 to TRBJ2-1; D remains ambiguous. The CDR3 is made up of 13 amino acids. With 0 bases removed from V and 9 bases from J, the gap between germline ends came to 10 bases. The germline V gene encodes CDR1 SGHRS and CDR2 YFSETQ. The chain's CDR3 is CASSLAWAAEQFF. Written as DNA, the CDR3 is TGCGCCAGCAGCTTGGCCTGGGCAGCTGAGCAGTTCTTC.

This clone has a single count. The chain employs TRBV30 and TRBJ2-7; a possible D gene is TRBD1 (5 bases). The germline V gene encodes CDR1 GTSNPN and CDR2 SVGIG (reference sequence). This CDR3 spans 13 amino acids. V was clipped by 2 bases and J by 4 bases, with 12 bases between them. The CDR3 sequence: CAWSKGAVYEQYF. DNA of the CDR3: TGTGCCTGGAGTAAAGGGGCTGTGTACGAGCAGTACTTC. The complete variable domain, with remaining parts taken from reference TRBV30 and TRBJ2-7, reads SQTIHQWPATLVQPVGSPLSLECTVEGTSNPNLYWYRQAAGRGLQLLFYSVGIGQISSEVPQNLSASRPQDRQFILSSKKLLLSDSGFYLCAWSKGAVYEQYFGPGTRLTVT.

This clone was seen only once. V gene TRBV30 combines with J gene TRBJ2-7; TRBD2 matches at 10 bases. Trimming cost V 1 base and J 4 bases; bases outside gene matches: 19. CDR3 length: 19 residues. CDR1 GTSNPN and CDR2 SVGIG come from the germline V gene (reference sequence). The CDR3 region is CAWSAPNILKGLAIYEQYF. The CDR3 DNA follows: TGTGCCTGGAGTGCGCCCAATATCCTGAAGGGACTAGCGATTTACGAGCAGTACTTC. The full variable domain, rest sourced from reference TRBV30 and TRBJ2-7, is SQTIHQWPATLVQPVGSPLSLECTVEGTSNPNLYWYRQAAGRGLQLLFYSVGIGQISSEVPQNLSASRPQDRQFILSSKKLLLSDSGFYLCAWSAPNILKGLAIYEQYFGPGTRLTVT.

The chain has TRBV7-9 and TRBJ2-2; 10 nucleotides align to TRBD2. The CDR3 contains 15 residues. Losses at the gene ends were 6 bases for V and 5 bases for J; bases not matched to a gene: 6. In germline, CDR1 is SEHNR, CDR2 FQNEAQ (reference sequence). Here the CDR3 DNA reads TGTGCCAGCAGAGTGGAAGCGGGAGGGACCGGGGAGCTGTTTTTT. This translates into CASRVEAGGTGELFF.

The rearrangement joins TRBV19 to TRBJ2-2; 7 bases line up with TRBD1. This CDR3 is built from 18 residues. Germline CDR1 LNHDA, CDR2 SQIVND (reference sequence). Trimming cost V 3 bases and J 3 bases; bases outside gene matches: 13. CDR3 nucleotide sequence: TGTGCCAGTAGTATGATAGCATTAGATCAGGGGGACACCGGGGAGCTGTTTTTT. It codes for CASSMIALDQGDTGELFF.